Listed below are T cell receptor beta chains from one sample, sequenced in a study of T cell responses to AZD1222 COVID-19 vaccine. Generated by immunoSEQ multiplex PCR, the TCRdb table keeps only in-frame clones and is missing some. The data show 200,000 or so clones, 90% to 95% seen once. This specimen was peripheral blood, taken on day 0 of AZD1222 vaccination. These receptors were obtained from an adult in good health. Both conserved end residues are part of each CDR3. Fields, in order: J gene, D gene, clone size, V gene, CDR3 length, CDR3 protein, CDR3 DNA. A D gene is named only where the DNA matches it firmly. Clone size is given for some rows only: seen once, a few or many times, or a class if the clone is expanded.

J gene: TRBJ1-5; D gene: .; clone size: .; V gene: TRBV5-5; CDR3 length: 17; CDR3 protein: CASSPYWEGWGNQPQHF; CDR3 DNA: TGTGCCAGCAGCCCATATTGGGAGGGTTGGGGCAATCAGCCCCAGCATTTT
J gene: TRBJ2-7; D gene: .; clone size: .; V gene: TRBV5-4; CDR3 length: 14; CDR3 protein: CASSPTGGVYEQYF; CDR3 DNA: TGTGCCAGCAGTCCAACAGGAGGAGTCTACGAGCAGTACTTC
J gene: TRBJ1-4; D gene: .; clone size: .; V gene: TRBV4-2; CDR3 length: 16; CDR3 protein: CASSQGGGAANEKLFF; CDR3 DNA: TGTGCCAGCAGCCAAGGGGGAGGGGCCGCTAATGAAAAACTGTTTTTT
J gene: TRBJ1-2; D gene: .; clone size: .; V gene: TRBV10-1; CDR3 length: 15; CDR3 protein: CASSEGGAWFYGYTF; CDR3 DNA: TGCGCCAGCAGTGAGGGTGGAGCTTGGTTTTATGGCTACACCTTC
J gene: TRBJ1-6; D gene: TRBD1; clone size: .; V gene: TRBV25-1; CDR3 length: 14; CDR3 protein: CASISGGRGSPLHF; CDR3 DNA: TGTGCCAGCATCTCAGGGGGCAGAGGGTCACCCCTCCACTTT
J gene: TRBJ1-4; D gene: .; clone size: .; V gene: TRBV30; CDR3 length: 16; CDR3 protein: CAWSEPTGLRNEKLFF; CDR3 DNA: TGTGCCTGGAGTGAACCGACGGGCCTACGAAATGAAAAACTGTTTTTT
J gene: TRBJ1-2; D gene: .; clone size: .; V gene: TRBV2; CDR3 length: 13; CDR3 protein: CASSAGLLYGYTF; CDR3 DNA: TGTGCCAGCAGCGCCGGGCTCCTCTATGGCTACACCTTC
J gene: TRBJ2-2; D gene: .; clone size: .; V gene: TRBV19; CDR3 length: 15; CDR3 protein: CASSISQGSAGELFF; CDR3 DNA: TGTGCCAGTAGTATCTCCCAGGGGAGCGCCGGGGAGCTGTTTTTT
J gene: TRBJ1-6; D gene: .; clone size: .; V gene: TRBV6-5; CDR3 length: 14; CDR3 protein: CASSYGSYNSPLHF; CDR3 DNA: TGTGCCAGCAGTTACGGCTCCTATAATTCACCCCTCCACTTT
J gene: TRBJ2-7; D gene: .; clone size: .; V gene: TRBV4-2; CDR3 length: 15; CDR3 protein: CASSQEGTYSYEQYF; CDR3 DNA: TGTGCCAGCAGCCAAGAGGGGACTTACTCCTACGAGCAGTACTTC
J gene: TRBJ1-2; D gene: .; clone size: few; V gene: TRBV6-5; CDR3 length: 13; CDR3 protein: CASSGGLNYGYTF; CDR3 DNA: TGTGCCAGCAGCGGGGGCCTTAACTATGGCTACACCTTC
J gene: TRBJ2-5; D gene: TRBD2; clone size: once; V gene: TRBV6-5; CDR3 length: 15; CDR3 protein: CASSLAASGVETQYF; CDR3 DNA: TGTGCCAGCAGTCTCGCCGCTAGCGGGGTCGAGACCCAGTACTTC
J gene: TRBJ2-1; D gene: .; clone size: once; V gene: TRBV18; CDR3 length: 16; CDR3 protein: CASSPSVTGGDNEQFF; CDR3 DNA: TGTGCCAGCTCACCGTCCGTGACAGGTGGGGACAATGAGCAGTTCTTC
J gene: TRBJ1-1; D gene: TRBD1; clone size: .; V gene: TRBV5-4; CDR3 length: 18; CDR3 protein: CASSGRGAEGQGRSEAFF; CDR3 DNA: TGTGCCAGCAGCGGGCGGGGTGCAGAGGGACAGGGGAGGTCTGAAGCTTTCTTT
J gene: TRBJ2-1; D gene: .; clone size: .; V gene: TRBV9; CDR3 length: 14; CDR3 protein: CASSVRADYNEQFF; CDR3 DNA: TGTGCCAGCAGCGTTCGGGCGGATTACAATGAGCAGTTCTTC
J gene: TRBJ2-3; D gene: TRBD2; clone size: .; V gene: TRBV6-6; CDR3 length: 17; CDR3 protein: CASSLLLAGGYTDTQYF; CDR3 DNA: TGTGCCAGCAGTCTGTTACTAGCGGGAGGTTACACAGATACGCAGTATTTT
J gene: TRBJ2-1; D gene: TRBD2; clone size: .; V gene: TRBV7-3; CDR3 length: 17; CDR3 protein: CASSLITLAEPYNEQFF; CDR3 DNA: TGTGCCAGCAGCTTAATAACACTAGCGGAACCCTACAATGAGCAGTTCTTC
J gene: TRBJ2-2; D gene: .; clone size: .; V gene: TRBV5-1; CDR3 length: 15; CDR3 protein: CASFLDRTNTGELFF; CDR3 DNA: TGCGCCAGCTTCCTAGACAGGACGAACACCGGGGAGCTGTTTTTT
J gene: TRBJ2-1; D gene: TRBD2; clone size: .; V gene: TRBV28; CDR3 length: 14; CDR3 protein: CASRIPGGVNEQFF; CDR3 DNA: TGTGCCAGCAGAATACCGGGGGGGGTAAATGAGCAGTTCTTC
J gene: TRBJ1-3; D gene: .; clone size: few; V gene: TRBV6-1; CDR3 length: 13; CDR3 protein: CASSERGVNTIYF; CDR3 DNA: TGTGCCAGCAGTGAACGTGGGGTGAACACCATATATTTT
J gene: TRBJ2-5; D gene: .; clone size: .; V gene: TRBV2; CDR3 length: 15; CDR3 protein: CASSEARGEKETQYF; CDR3 DNA: TGTGCCAGCAGTGAAGCACGGGGAGAAAAAGAGACCCAGTACTTC
J gene: TRBJ2-7; D gene: TRBD1; clone size: .; V gene: TRBV27; CDR3 length: 15; CDR3 protein: CASSFGQGTFREQYF; CDR3 DNA: TGTGCCAGCAGTTTCGGACAGGGGACGTTTCGTGAGCAGTACTTC
J gene: TRBJ2-1; D gene: TRBD2; clone size: .; V gene: TRBV7-2; CDR3 length: 15; CDR3 protein: CASSVGLAKNNEQFF; CDR3 DNA: TGTGCCAGCAGCGTCGGACTAGCGAAAAACAATGAGCAGTTCTTC
J gene: TRBJ1-1; D gene: .; clone size: .; V gene: TRBV30; CDR3 length: 12; CDR3 protein: CAWRQANTEAFF; CDR3 DNA: TGTGCCTGGAGACAGGCGAACACTGAAGCTTTCTTT
J gene: TRBJ2-1; D gene: .; clone size: .; V gene: TRBV6-5; CDR3 length: 15; CDR3 protein: CASSDSLGGYNEQFF; CDR3 DNA: TGTGCCAGCAGTGACTCCCTCGGGGGATACAATGAGCAGTTCTTC
J gene: TRBJ2-2; D gene: .; clone size: few; V gene: TRBV5-1; CDR3 length: 15; CDR3 protein: CASSYQRTNTGELFF; CDR3 DNA: TGCGCCAGCAGCTACCAGCGGACGAACACCGGGGAGCTGTTTTTT
J gene: TRBJ2-7; D gene: TRBD1; clone size: .; V gene: TRBV28; CDR3 length: 15; CDR3 protein: CASSFPGGFSYEQYF; CDR3 DNA: TGTGCCAGCAGTTTCCCAGGGGGTTTTTCCTACGAGCAGTACTTC
J gene: TRBJ1-2; D gene: TRBD1; clone size: .; V gene: TRBV6-2/TRBV6-3; CDR3 length: 17; CDR3 protein: CASSTTSRGKGGFGYTF; CDR3 DNA: TGTGCCAGCAGTACTACCTCCAGGGGGAAGGGAGGCTTTGGCTACACCTTC
J gene: TRBJ2-3; D gene: .; clone size: .; V gene: TRBV29-1; CDR3 length: 10; CDR3 protein: CSASGVTQYF; CDR3 DNA: TGCAGCGCGAGCGGTGTTACGCAGTATTTT
J gene: TRBJ2-3; D gene: TRBD2; clone size: .; V gene: TRBV6-4; CDR3 length: 15; CDR3 protein: CASSPLSGNTDTQYF; CDR3 DNA: TGTGCCAGCAGCCCTCTAAGCGGGAACACAGATACGCAGTATTTT
J gene: TRBJ2-7; D gene: TRBD2; clone size: .; V gene: TRBV28; CDR3 length: 15; CDR3 protein: CASSLGSGTSYEQYF; CDR3 DNA: TGTGCCAGCAGTTTAGGTAGCGGGACCTCCTACGAGCAGTACTTC